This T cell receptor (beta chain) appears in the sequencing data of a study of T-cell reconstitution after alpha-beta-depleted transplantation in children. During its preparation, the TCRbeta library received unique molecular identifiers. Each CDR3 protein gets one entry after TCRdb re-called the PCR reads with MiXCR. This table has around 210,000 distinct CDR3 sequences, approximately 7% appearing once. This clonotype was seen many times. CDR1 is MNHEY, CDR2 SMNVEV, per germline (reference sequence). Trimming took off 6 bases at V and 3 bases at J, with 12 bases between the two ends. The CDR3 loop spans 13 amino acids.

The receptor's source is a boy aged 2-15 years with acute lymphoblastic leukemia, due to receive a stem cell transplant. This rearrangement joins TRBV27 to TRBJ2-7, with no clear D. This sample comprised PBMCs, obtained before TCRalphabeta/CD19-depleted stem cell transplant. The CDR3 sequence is CASSPFGGYEQYF. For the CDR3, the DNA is TGTGCCAGCAGCCCCTTTGGTGGCTACGAGCAGTACTTC.